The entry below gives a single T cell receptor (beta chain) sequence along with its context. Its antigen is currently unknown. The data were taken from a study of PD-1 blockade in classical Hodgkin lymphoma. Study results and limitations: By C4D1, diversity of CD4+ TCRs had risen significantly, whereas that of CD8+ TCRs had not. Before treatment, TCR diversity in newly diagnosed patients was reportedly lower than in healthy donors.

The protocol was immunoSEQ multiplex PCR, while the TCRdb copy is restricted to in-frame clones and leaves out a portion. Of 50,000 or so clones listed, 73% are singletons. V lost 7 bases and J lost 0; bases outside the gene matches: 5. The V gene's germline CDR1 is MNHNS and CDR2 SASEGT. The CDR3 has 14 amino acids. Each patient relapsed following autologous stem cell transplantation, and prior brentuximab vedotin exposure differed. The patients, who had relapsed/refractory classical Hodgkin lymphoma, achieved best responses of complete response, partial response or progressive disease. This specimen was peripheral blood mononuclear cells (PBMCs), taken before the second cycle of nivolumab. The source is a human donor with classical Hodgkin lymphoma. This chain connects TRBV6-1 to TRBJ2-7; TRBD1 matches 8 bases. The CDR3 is CASKGQVSSYEQYF. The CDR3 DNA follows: TGTGCCAGCAAGGGACAGGTTAGCTCCTACGAGCAGTACTTC.